This T cell receptor beta chain was obtained from a study of T cells after posttransplantation cyclophosphamide. General observations from the study: Tissue-infiltrating T cells from skin or gut overlapped little with blood T cells. Donor CD8+ memory clones often dominated recipient blood repertoires at later times.

Sequencing was performed with immunoSEQ multiplex PCR; in TCRdb, only in-frame clones are kept and a portion is missing. The sample includes roughly 21,000 clones, about 98% of them seen just once. The CDR3 has 17 amino acids. Between the trimmed V and J ends, which lost 1 base and 7 bases, there was a span of 19 bases. Germline V gives CDR1 MDHEN, CDR2 SYDVKM. The related graft donor's blood sample was taken on the day of bone marrow donation. The naive gate required viable CD3+CD4+ or CD3+CD8+ cells with CCR7+CD45RA+CD45RO-CD95-CD27+CD28+ phenotype. Note on this clone: The antigen is not known.

The chain employs TRBV28 and TRBJ1-4, with D perhaps matching TRBD1 (6 bases). The receptor was isolated from a man aged 40-55 years in good health, CMV-negative, and a related stem cell transplant donor. What was sequenced was naive CD8+ T cells sorted from PBMCs. The CDR3 is CASSLYLARQGSEKLFF. As DNA, the CDR3 is TGTGCCAGCAGTTTATATTTGGCTAGGCAGGGGAGTGAAAAACTGTTTTTT.